A single sample gave rise to the 7 T cell receptor beta chains below, sequenced in a study of T-cell memory formation after mild COVID-19. From the 5' RACE reads, TCRdb called clonotypes with MiXCR, one entry per CDR3 protein. The sample lists about 440,000 distinct CDR3 sequences, about 20% occurring once. Sequencing was performed on PBMCs or a T cell subset sorted from them (not recorded which). The source of these receptors is an adult woman who had mild COVID-19 (a few samples of this study predate the infection). Cell type and time point are not known.

The chain uses TRBV27 and TRBJ1-2; D is perhaps TRBD1 (5 bases). Trimming shortened V by 2 bases and J by 2 bases, and 9 bases separated the two germline ends. This CDR3 has 14 amino acids. The germline V gene encodes CDR1 MNHEY and CDR2 SMNVEV (reference sequence). CDR3 coding DNA: TGTGCCAGCAGTTTAACAGGACCCAACTATGGCTACACCTTC. Its translation is CASSLTGPNYGYTF.

This clonotype was seen only a few times. The CDR3 spells CASSYLVSGGPSRTDTQYF. CDR3 sequence (DNA): TGTGCCAGCAGTTATCTCGTTAGCGGGGGACCGAGTCGTACAGATACGCAGTATTTT. V is TRBV6-2 or TRBV6-3 and J is TRBJ2-3; 9 nucleotides agree with TRBD2. CDR1 MNHEY and CDR2 SVGEGT come from the germline V gene. The V gene end was trimmed by 3 bases and the J gene end by 3 bases; junction bases not matched to a gene: 16. CDR3 length: 19 amino acids.

In its sample, this clonotype was seen many times. This chain uses TRBV30 with TRBJ2-7; D is unresolved. Germline V gene data show CDR1 as GTSNPN and CDR2 as SVGIG (reference sequence). V dropped 5 bases and J dropped 2 bases, with 7 bases sitting between them. This CDR3 region has 11 residues. CDR3 in DNA: TGTGCCTGGGGTAGGGCCTACGAGCAGTACTTC. It codes for CAWGRAYEQYF.

The rearrangement joins TRBV24-1 to TRBJ2-5, with TRBD1 identical over 8 bases. Germline trimming cut 7 bases from V and 4 bases from J; bases unmatched to any gene: 4. CDR1 is KGHDR, CDR2 SFDVKD, per germline. The CDR3 runs to 13 residues. The CDR3 loop is CATSRQGLETQYF. For the CDR3, the DNA is TGTGCCACCAGCCGACAGGGGTTAGAGACCCAGTACTTC.

This clonotype occurred a few times. The chain recombines TRBV5-5 with TRBJ1-5, with 9 bases lining up with TRBD1. J lost 4 bases, V lost 3 bases, and 2 bases had no gene match. Germline V gives CDR1 SGHKS, CDR2 YYEKEE (reference sequence). There are 14 residues in the CDR3. The CDR3 region is CASSWDRDNQPQHF. DNA for the CDR3: TGTGCCAGCAGCTGGGACAGGGATAATCAGCCCCAGCATTTT.

The rearrangement links TRBV18 to TRBJ2-5; 7 bases fit TRBD2. With V trimmed by 2 bases and J by 5 bases, 8 bases remained unmatched. This CDR3 has 15 amino acids. Germline V CDR1 and CDR2: KGHSH, LQKENI. In DNA, the CDR3 is TGTGCCAGCTCACCATACGCGGGAGAGTATGAGACCCAGTACTTC. Translating it yields CASSPYAGEYETQYF.

This clonotype was recorded once. The chain recombines TRBV19 with TRBJ1-5; D unclear. This CDR3 is built from 12 residues. V was pared by 9 bases and J by 6 bases, with 12 bases between. Germline CDR1 is LNHDA and CDR2 is SQIVND (reference sequence). CDR3 protein: CASAEGFQPQHF. For the CDR3, the DNA is TGTGCCAGCGCAGAGGGCTTTCAGCCCCAGCATTTT.